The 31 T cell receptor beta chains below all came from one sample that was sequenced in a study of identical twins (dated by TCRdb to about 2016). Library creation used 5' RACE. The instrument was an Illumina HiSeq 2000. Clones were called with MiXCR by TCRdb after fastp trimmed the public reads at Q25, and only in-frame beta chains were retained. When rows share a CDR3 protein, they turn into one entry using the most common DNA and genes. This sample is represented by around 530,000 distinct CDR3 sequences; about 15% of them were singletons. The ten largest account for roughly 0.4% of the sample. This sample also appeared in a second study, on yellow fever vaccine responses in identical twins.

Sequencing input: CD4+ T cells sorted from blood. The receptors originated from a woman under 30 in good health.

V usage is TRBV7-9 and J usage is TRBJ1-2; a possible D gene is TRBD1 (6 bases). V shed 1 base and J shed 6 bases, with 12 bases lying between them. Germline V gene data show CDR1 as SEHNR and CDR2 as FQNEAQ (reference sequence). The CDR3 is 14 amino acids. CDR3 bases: TGTGCCAGCAGCTTAGATGGGTACAGGGATGGCTACACCTTC. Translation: CASSLDGYRDGYTF.

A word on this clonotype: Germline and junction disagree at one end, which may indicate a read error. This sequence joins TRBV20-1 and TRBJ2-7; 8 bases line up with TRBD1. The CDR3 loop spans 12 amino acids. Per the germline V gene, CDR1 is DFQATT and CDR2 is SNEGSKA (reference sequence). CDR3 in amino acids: CSVQGVIYEQHF. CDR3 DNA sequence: TGCAGTGTACAGGGGGTAATCTACGAGCAGCACTTC.

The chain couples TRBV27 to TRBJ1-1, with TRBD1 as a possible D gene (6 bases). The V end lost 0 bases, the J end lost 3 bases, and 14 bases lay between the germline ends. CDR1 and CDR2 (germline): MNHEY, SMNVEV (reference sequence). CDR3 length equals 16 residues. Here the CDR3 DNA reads TGTGCCAGCAGTTTATCCCCGGACAGAATGGACACTGAAGCTTTCTTT. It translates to CASSLSPDRMDTEAFF.

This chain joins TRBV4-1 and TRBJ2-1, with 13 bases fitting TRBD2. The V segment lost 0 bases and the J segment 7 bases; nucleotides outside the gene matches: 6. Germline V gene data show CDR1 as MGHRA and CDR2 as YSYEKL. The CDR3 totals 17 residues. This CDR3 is CASSQDFALAGGNEQFF. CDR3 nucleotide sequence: TGCGCCAGCAGCCAAGATTTCGCACTAGCGGGAGGGAATGAGCAGTTCTTC.

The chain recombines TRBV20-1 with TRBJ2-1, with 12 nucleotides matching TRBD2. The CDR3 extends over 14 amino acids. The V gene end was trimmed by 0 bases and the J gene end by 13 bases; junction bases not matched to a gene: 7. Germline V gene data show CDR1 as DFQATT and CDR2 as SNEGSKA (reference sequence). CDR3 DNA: TGCAGTGCTAGAGATGGGCTAGCGGGGGGGCACCAGTTCTTC. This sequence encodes CSARDGLAGGHQFF.

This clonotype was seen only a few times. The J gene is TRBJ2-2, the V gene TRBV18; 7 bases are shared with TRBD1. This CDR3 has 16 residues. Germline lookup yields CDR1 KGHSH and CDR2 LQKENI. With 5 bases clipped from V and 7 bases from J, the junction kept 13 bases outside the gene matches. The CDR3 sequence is CASSRGQAAVGGELFF. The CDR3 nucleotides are TGTGCCAGCTCAAGAGGACAGGCCGCCGTTGGCGGGGAGCTGTTTTTT.

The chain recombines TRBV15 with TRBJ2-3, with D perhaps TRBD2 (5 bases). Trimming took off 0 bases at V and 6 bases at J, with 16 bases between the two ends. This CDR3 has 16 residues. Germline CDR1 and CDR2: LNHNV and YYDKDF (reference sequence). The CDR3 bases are TGTGCCACCAGCAGAGATCGAGGGCCAACCTATGATACGCAGTATTTT. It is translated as CATSRDRGPTYDTQYF. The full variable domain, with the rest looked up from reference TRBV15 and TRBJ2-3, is DAMVIQNPRYQVTQFGKPVTLSCSQTLNHNVMYWYQQKSSQAPKLLFHYYDKDFNNEADTPDNFQSRRPNTSFCFLDIRSPGLGDTAMYLCATSRDRGPTYDTQYFGPGTRLTVL.

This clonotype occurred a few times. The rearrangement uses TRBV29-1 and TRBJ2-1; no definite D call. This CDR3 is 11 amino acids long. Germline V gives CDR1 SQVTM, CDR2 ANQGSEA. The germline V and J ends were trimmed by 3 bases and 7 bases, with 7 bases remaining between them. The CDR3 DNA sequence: TGCAGCGTTGAGCCCACTAATGAGCAGTTCTTC. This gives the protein CSVEPTNEQFF.

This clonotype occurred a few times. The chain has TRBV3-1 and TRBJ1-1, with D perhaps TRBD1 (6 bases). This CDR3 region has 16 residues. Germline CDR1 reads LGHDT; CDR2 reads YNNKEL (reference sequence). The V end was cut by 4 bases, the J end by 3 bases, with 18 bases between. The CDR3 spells CASSRLYTGKDTEAFF. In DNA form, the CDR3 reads TGTGCCAGCAGCCGCTTATATACAGGGAAGGACACTGAAGCTTTCTTT.

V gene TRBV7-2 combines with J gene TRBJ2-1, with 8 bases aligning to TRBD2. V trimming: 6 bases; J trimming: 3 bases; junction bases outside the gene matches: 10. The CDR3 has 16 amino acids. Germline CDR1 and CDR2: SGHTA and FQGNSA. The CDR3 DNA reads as TGTGCCAGCAGTCCTAGATTAGCGGGGATCTACAATGAGCAGTTCTTC. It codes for CASSPRLAGIYNEQFF.

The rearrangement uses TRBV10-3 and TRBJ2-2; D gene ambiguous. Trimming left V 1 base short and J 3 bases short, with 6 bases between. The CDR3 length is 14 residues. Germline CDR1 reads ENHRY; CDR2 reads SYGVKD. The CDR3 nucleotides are TGTGCCATCAGTGAGTTGCCCTACACCGGGGAGCTGTTTTTT. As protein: CAISELPYTGELFF.

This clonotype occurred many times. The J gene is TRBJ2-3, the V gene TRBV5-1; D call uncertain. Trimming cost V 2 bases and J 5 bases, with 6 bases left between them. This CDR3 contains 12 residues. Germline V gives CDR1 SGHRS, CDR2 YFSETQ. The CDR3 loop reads CASSFSGDTQYF. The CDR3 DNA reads TGCGCCAGCAGCTTCAGTGGAGATACGCAGTATTTT.

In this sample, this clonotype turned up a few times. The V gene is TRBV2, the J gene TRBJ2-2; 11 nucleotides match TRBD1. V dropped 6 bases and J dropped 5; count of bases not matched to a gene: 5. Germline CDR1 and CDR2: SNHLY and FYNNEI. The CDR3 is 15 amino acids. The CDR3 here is CASSADRGQTGELFF. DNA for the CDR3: TGTGCCAGCAGCGCGGACAGGGGGCAAACCGGGGAGCTGTTTTTT.

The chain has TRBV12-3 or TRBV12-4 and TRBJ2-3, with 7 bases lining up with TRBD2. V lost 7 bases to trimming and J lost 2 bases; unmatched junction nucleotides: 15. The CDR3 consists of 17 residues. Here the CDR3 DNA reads TGTGCCAGCACCCCAGCATTGGGGCGGGGGTTCACAGATACGCAGTATTTT. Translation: CASTPALGRGFTDTQYF.

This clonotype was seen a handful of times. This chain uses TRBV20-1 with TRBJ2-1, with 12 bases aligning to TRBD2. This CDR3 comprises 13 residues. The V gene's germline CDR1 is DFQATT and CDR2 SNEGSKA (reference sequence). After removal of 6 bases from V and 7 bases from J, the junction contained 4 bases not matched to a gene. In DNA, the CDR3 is TGCAGTGCCCTAGCGGGAGGGAAGAATGAGCAGTTCTTC. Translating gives CSALAGGKNEQFF.

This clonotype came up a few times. CDR3 sequence (DNA): TGTGCCAGCAGCCGAGGGACAGGGTACGGCTACACCTTC. Protein sequence: CASSRGTGYGYTF. The J gene is TRBJ1-2, the V gene TRBV3-1; TRBD1 matches 9 bases. The CDR3 runs 13 residues. V was pared by 4 bases and J by 8 bases, with 5 bases of the junction left unmatched. Germline values: CDR1 LGHDT, CDR2 YNNKEL (reference sequence).

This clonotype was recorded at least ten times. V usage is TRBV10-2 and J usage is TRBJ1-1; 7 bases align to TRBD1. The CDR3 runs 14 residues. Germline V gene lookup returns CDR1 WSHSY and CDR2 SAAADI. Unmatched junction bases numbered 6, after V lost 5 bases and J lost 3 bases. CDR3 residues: CASSSSTGYTEAFF. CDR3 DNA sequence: TGCGCCAGCAGTTCCTCGACAGGGTACACTGAAGCTTTCTTT.

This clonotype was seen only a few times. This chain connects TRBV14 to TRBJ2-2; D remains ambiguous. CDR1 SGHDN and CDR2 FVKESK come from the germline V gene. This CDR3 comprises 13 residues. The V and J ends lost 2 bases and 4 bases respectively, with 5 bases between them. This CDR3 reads CASSQPLTGELFF. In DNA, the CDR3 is TGTGCCAGCAGCCAACCCCTCACCGGGGAGCTGTTTTTT.

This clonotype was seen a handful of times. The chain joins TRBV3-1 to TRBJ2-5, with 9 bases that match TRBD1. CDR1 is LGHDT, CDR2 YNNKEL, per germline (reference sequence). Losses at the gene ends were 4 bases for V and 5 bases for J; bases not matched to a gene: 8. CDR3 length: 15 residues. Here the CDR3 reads CASSPKTGGRETQYF. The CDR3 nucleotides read TGTGCCAGCAGCCCTAAGACAGGGGGAAGGGAGACCCAGTACTTC.

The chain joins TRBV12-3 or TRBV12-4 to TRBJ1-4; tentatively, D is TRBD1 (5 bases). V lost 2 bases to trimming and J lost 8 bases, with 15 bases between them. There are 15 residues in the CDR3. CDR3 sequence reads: CASSLSRVGGEKLFF. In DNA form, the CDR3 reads TGTGCCAGCAGTTTATCCAGGGTTGGCGGCGAAAAACTGTTTTTT.

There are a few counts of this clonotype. The CDR3 bases are TGTGCCAGCAGTTCCCGGGGGGGAACCAATCAGCCCCAGCATTTT. Translation: CASSSRGGTNQPQHF. The chain combines TRBV6-5 with TRBJ1-5, with TRBD1 as a possible D gene (5 bases). V was trimmed by 4 bases and J by 3 bases, leaving 13 bases between them. Germline assignment: CDR1 MNHEY and CDR2 SVGAGI. CDR3 length: 15 residues.

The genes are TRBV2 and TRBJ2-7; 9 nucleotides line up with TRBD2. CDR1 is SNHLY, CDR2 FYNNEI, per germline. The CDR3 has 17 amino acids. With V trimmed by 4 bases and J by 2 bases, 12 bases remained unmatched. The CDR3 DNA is TGTGCCAGCAGTGTGGATCTGGGGGGACTAGCAACCTACGAGCAGTACTTC. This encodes CASSVDLGGLATYEQYF. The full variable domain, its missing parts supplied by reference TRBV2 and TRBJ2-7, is EPEVTQTPSHQVTQMGQEVILRCVPISNHLYFYWYRQILGQKVEFLVSFYNNEISEKSEIFDDQFSVERPDGSNFTLKIRSTKLEDSAMYFCASSVDLGGLATYEQYFGPGTRLTVT.

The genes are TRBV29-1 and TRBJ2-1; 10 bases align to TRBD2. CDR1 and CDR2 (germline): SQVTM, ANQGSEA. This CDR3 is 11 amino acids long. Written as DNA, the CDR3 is TGCTCTAGCGGGAGTGATTATGAGCAGTTCTTC. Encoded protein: CSSGSDYEQFF.

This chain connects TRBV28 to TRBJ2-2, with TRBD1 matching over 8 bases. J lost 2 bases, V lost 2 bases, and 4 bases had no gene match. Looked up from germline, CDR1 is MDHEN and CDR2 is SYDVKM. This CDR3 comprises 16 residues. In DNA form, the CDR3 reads TGTGCCAGCAGTTTAGGACAGGGACTCAACACCGGGGAGCTGTTTTTT. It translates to CASSLGQGLNTGELFF.

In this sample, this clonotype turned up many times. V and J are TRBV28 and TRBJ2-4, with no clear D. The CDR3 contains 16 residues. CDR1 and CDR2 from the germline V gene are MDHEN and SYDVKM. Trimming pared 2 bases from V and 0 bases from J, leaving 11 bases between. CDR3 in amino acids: CASSLPPGLAKNIQYF. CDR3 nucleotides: TGTGCCAGCAGTTTACCTCCGGGTCTAGCCAAAAACATTCAGTACTTC. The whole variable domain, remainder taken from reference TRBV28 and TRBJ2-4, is DVKVTQSSRYLVKRTGEKVFLECVQDMDHENMFWYRQDPGLGLRLIYFSYDVKMKEKGDIPEGYSVSREKKERFSLILESASTNQTSMYLCASSLPPGLAKNIQYFGAGTRLSVL.

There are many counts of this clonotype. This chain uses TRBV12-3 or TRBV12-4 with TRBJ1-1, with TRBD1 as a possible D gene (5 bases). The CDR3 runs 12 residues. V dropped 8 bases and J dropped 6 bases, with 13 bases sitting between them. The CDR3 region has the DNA TGTGCCAGCGGCCAACCAGGGTCTGAAGCTTTCTTT. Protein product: CASGQPGSEAFF.

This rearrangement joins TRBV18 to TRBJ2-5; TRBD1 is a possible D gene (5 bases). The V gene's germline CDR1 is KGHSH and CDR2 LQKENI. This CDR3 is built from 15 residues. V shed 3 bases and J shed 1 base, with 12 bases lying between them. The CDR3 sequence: CASSPFKTAQETQYF. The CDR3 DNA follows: TGTGCCAGCTCACCCTTCAAGACAGCCCAAGAGACCCAGTACTTC.

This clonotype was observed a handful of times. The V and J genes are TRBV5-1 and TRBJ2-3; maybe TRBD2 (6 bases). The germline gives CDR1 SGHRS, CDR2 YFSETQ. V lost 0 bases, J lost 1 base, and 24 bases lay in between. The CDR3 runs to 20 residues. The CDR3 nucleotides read TGCGCCAGCAGCTTGGAGCCGGTCTGGGGACTCCCCCGGGGCACAGATACGCAGTATTTT. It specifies CASSLEPVWGLPRGTDTQYF.

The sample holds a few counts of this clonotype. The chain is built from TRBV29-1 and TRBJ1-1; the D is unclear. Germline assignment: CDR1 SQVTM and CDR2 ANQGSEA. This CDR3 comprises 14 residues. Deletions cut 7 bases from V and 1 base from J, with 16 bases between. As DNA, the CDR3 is TGCAGCGCTCATCAGAGACTTACGAACACTGAAGCTTTCTTT. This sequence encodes CSAHQRLTNTEAFF.

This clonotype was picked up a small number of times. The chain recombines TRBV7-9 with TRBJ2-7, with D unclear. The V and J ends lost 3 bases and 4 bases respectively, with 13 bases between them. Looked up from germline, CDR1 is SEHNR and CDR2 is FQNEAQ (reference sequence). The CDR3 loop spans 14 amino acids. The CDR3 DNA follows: TGTGCCAGCAGCTTCCGAGACATATCTTACGAGCAGTACTTC. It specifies CASSFRDISYEQYF.

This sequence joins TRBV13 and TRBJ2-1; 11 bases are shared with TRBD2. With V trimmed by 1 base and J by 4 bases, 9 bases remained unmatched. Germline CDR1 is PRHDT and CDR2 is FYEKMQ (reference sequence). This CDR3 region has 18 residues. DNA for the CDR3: TGTGCCAGCAGCTTAGTTAGCGGGAGGGCCGCGGGGTACAATGAGCAGTTCTTC. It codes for CASSLVSGRAAGYNEQFF.